The 29 T cell receptor beta chains given below trace back to one sample, sequenced in a study of blood T cell repertoires in COVID-19. Here immunoSEQ multiplex PCR was the method, and the copy in TCRdb shows in-frame clones only, minus some. The data contain more than 200,000 clones, less than 85% of them seen just once; the ten biggest clones take up approximately 2%. Sequencing was carried out using PBMCs or T cells enriched from blood (not recorded which). These receptors originate from a man between 60 and 75 years old who had recovered from COVID-19.

The rearrangement uses TRBV27 and TRBJ1-6; 9 positions match TRBD1. Losses at the gene ends were 7 bases for V and 2 bases for J; bases not matched to a gene: 6. The CDR3 runs 16 residues. Germline V gene lookup returns CDR1 MNHEY and CDR2 SMNVEV (reference sequence). This CDR3 is CASKVGQGTYNSPLHF. In nucleotides, the CDR3 is TGTGCCAGCAAGGTGGGACAGGGCACCTATAATTCACCCCTCCACTTT.

The rearrangement uses TRBV7-6 and TRBJ1-2, with D perhaps matching TRBD1 (6 bases). The CDR3 has 12 residues. Trimming removed 2 bases from V and 8 bases from J, with 9 bases in between. Per germline, CDR1 SGHVS and CDR2 FNYEAQ. The CDR3 sequence: CASSLRGGGYTF. The DNA for the CDR3 is TGTGCCAGCAGCTTAAGAGGGGGAGGCTACACCTTC.

The chain combines TRBV19 with TRBJ2-3; 7 bases line up with TRBD1. The V segment lost 8 bases and the J segment 2 bases; nucleotides outside the gene matches: 7. There are 14 residues in the CDR3. Germline V gene data show CDR1 as LNHDA and CDR2 as SQIVND (reference sequence). The CDR3 loop reads CASSKDRNTDTQYF. DNA of the CDR3: TGTGCCAGTTCGAAGGACAGGAACACAGATACGCAGTATTTT.

This sequence joins TRBV3-1 (or the pseudogene TRBV3-2) and TRBJ1-1, with D tentatively TRBD1 (6 bases). V was clipped by 4 bases and J by 5 bases, with 17 bases between them. The CDR3 spans 15 residues. The V gene's germline CDR1 is LGHDT and CDR2 YNNKEL (reference sequence). The CDR3 nucleotides read TGTGCCAGCAGCCGAGGGGGGGGACAAGGGACTGAAGCTTTCTTT. This gives the protein CASSRGGGQGTEAFF.

The V and J genes are TRBV7-9 and TRBJ2-7, with TRBD2 identical over 8 bases. The CDR3 loop spans 12 amino acids. With V trimmed by 5 bases and J by 6 bases, 3 bases remained unmatched. The germline CDR1 and CDR2 sequences are SEHNR and FQNEAQ (reference sequence). The CDR3 is CASSREGSEQYF. CDR3 coding DNA: TGTGCCAGCAGCCGGGAGGGGTCCGAGCAGTACTTC.

The chain employs TRBV11-3 and TRBJ1-3; 9 positions match TRBD1. V lost 0 bases to trimming and J lost 2 bases; unmatched junction nucleotides: 11. This CDR3 has 19 residues. The germline V gene encodes CDR1 SGHNT and CDR2 YENEEA. In DNA, the CDR3 is TGTGCCAGCAGCTTAGATGCGGAACAGGGGGCCTGGCCTGGAAACACCATATATTTT. This sequence encodes CASSLDAEQGAWPGNTIYF.

The chain recombines TRBV5-6 with TRBJ2-1, with 9 bases fitting TRBD1. Trimming took 3 bases from V and 7 from J; bases not matched to a gene: 8. This CDR3 has 15 amino acids. Looked up from germline, CDR1 is SGHDT and CDR2 is YYEEEE. The CDR3 nucleotides read TGTGCCAGCAGCTCTGGACAGGGGATTGGGAATGAGCAGTTCTTC. Encoded protein: CASSSGQGIGNEQFF. The full variable domain, rest sourced from reference TRBV5-6 and TRBJ2-1, is DAGVTQSPTHLIKTRGQQVTLRCSPKSGHDTVSWYQQALGQGPQFIFQYYEEEERQRGNFPDRFSGHQFPNYSSELNVNALLLGDSALYLCASSSGQGIGNEQFFGPGTRLTVL.

The chain couples TRBV2 to TRBJ1-2; 11 bases agree with TRBD1. The CDR3 contains 15 residues. V was pared by 4 bases and J by 8 bases, with 9 bases of the junction left unmatched. Germline V gene sequence: CDR1 SNHLY, CDR2 FYNNEI. The CDR3 is CASSGAGQGARGYTF. The CDR3 DNA reads TGTGCCAGCAGTGGGGCCGGACAGGGGGCGCGGGGCTACACCTTC. The full variable domain, with the rest looked up from reference TRBV2 and TRBJ1-2, is EPEVTQTPSHQVTQMGQEVILRCVPISNHLYFYWYRQILGQKVEFLVSFYNNEISEKSEIFDDQFSVERPDGSNFTLKIRSTKLEDSAMYFCASSGAGQGARGYTFGSGTRLTVV.

The chain joins TRBV4-3 to TRBJ1-4; D is undetermined. V was trimmed by 0 bases and J by 3 bases, leaving 11 bases between them. Germline V lookup: CDR1 LGHNA, CDR2 YSLEER. The CDR3 extends over 16 amino acids. The CDR3 DNA reads as TGCGCCAGCAGCCAAGAGAGGGCCGGTGCTAATGAAAAACTGTTTTTT. It encodes CASSQERAGANEKLFF.

This clone showed up just once. The chain carries TRBV5-5 and TRBJ1-1; 8 bases are shared with TRBD1. This CDR3 has 14 residues. Germline assignment: CDR1 SGHKS and CDR2 YYEKEE (reference sequence). V was clipped by 4 bases and J by 2 bases; unmatched bases: 4. The CDR3 sequence is CASSAQGVNTEAFF. The CDR3 DNA is TGTGCCAGCAGCGCACAGGGGGTTAACACTGAAGCTTTCTTT.

V and J are TRBV6-5 and TRBJ1-5, with 7 bases that match TRBD1. Looked up from germline, CDR1 is MNHEY and CDR2 is SVGAGI. The V gene end was trimmed by 6 bases and the J gene end by 3 bases; junction bases not matched to a gene: 8. The CDR3 is made up of 15 amino acids. The CDR3 sequence: CASSPGTANNQPQHF. CDR3 DNA: TGTGCCAGCAGCCCCGGGACAGCTAACAATCAGCCCCAGCATTTT.

This sequence joins TRBV27 and TRBJ2-5; 8 positions agree with TRBD1. The junction had 2 bases not matched to a gene; V was cut back by 6 bases and J by 2 bases. This CDR3 is 13 amino acids long. Germline V CDR1 and CDR2: MNHEY, SMNVEV (reference sequence). CDR3 in DNA: TGTGCCAGCAGGGACAGGGCTCAAGAGACCCAGTACTTC. This gives the protein CASRDRAQETQYF.

Only a few counts were recorded for this clone. The chain recombines TRBV12-3 or TRBV12-4 with TRBJ2-7, with D unclear. Trimming cost V 1 base and J 5 bases, with 6 bases left between them. The CDR3 is made up of 12 amino acids. CDR3 DNA sequence: TGTGCCAGCAGTTTAGGGGCCCACGAGCAGTACTTC. Translating gives CASSLGAHEQYF.

This chain joins TRBV14 and TRBJ1-6; D not resolved. CDR1 is SGHDN and CDR2 is FVKESK in the germline V gene. The CDR3 sequence is 16 residues long. V lost 1 base and J lost 7, with 14 bases in between. The CDR3: CASSQVIPGGNSPLHF. The CDR3 bases are TGTGCCAGCAGCCAAGTTATTCCGGGAGGGAATTCACCCCTCCACTTT.

The rearrangement uses TRBV19 and TRBJ2-3, with 7 bases aligning to TRBD1. V dropped 6 bases and J dropped 2; count of bases not matched to a gene: 8. The CDR3 spans 15 residues. The germline V gene has CDR1 LNHDA and CDR2 SQIVND (reference sequence). The CDR3 DNA follows: TGTGCCAGTAGAGGACAGGCTCAACTCACAGATACGCAGTATTTT. This gives the protein CASRGQAQLTDTQYF.

The chain combines TRBV2 with TRBJ1-2; the D gene is possibly TRBD1 (5 bases). Deletions cut 0 bases from V and 14 bases from J, with 13 bases between. Germline lookup yields CDR1 SNHLY and CDR2 FYNNEI. The CDR3 loop spans 12 amino acids. The CDR3 nucleotides read TGTGCCAGCAGTGAAGCGCTTATCAGGGTGACCTTC. It specifies CASSEALIRVTF.

This clone was seen more than once but under ten times. The chain combines TRBV27 with TRBJ1-5, with 9 nucleotides matching TRBD1. V lost 6 bases to trimming and J lost 4 bases; unmatched junction nucleotides: 7. Germline V lookup: CDR1 MNHEY, CDR2 SMNVEV (reference sequence). CDR3 length: 15 amino acids. The CDR3 loop is CASREGQGKNQPQHF. The CDR3 nucleotides are TGTGCCAGCAGGGAGGGACAGGGAAAGAATCAGCCCCAGCATTTT.

The chain has TRBV7-9 and TRBJ1-6, with 7 nucleotides matching TRBD1. Losses at the gene ends were 1 base for V and 6 bases for J; bases not matched to a gene: 6. The germline CDR1 and CDR2 sequences are SEHNR and FQNEAQ (reference sequence). This CDR3 spans 16 amino acids. The chain's CDR3 is CASSLVAGQTNSPLHF. CDR3 in DNA: TGTGCCAGCAGCTTAGTAGCGGGACAGACTAATTCACCCCTCCACTTT.

This chain links TRBV4-1 with TRBJ1-6; D might be TRBD1 (6 bases). This CDR3 comprises 18 residues. Trimming took off 0 bases at V and 8 bases at J, with 20 bases between the two ends. CDR1 and CDR2 from the germline V gene are MGHRA and YSYEKL. The DNA of the CDR3 is TGCGCCAGCAGCCAAGAGCCTCGTATGGGGGCTAATTATTCACCCCTCCACTTT. Protein product: CASSQEPRMGANYSPLHF.

The chain has TRBV7-2 and TRBJ1-2; D is undetermined. V lost 1 base, J lost 8 bases, and 14 bases lay in between. Germline assignment: CDR1 SGHTA and CDR2 FQGNSA. The CDR3 length is 14 residues. In DNA form, the CDR3 reads TGTGCCAGCAGCTTAGAGGCGAGAGGGTACGGCTACACCTTC. It translates to CASSLEARGYGYTF.

The CDR3 is CASSVAGNQPQHF. CDR3 DNA: TGTGCCAGCAGCGTAGCGGGAAATCAGCCCCAGCATTTT. The gene calls are TRBV9 and TRBJ1-5; D uncertain. The CDR3 runs 13 residues. Germline CDR1 and CDR2: SGDLS and YYNGEE. V was pared by 0 bases and J by 4 bases, with 5 bases between. Filled out from reference TRBV9 and TRBJ1-5, the complete variable domain reads DSGVTQTPKHLITATGQRVTLRCSPRSGDLSVYWYQQSLDQGLQFLIQYYNGEERAKGNILERFSAQQFPDLHSELNLSSLELGDSALYFCASSVAGNQPQHFGDGTRLSIL.

J is TRBJ1-4 and V is TRBV4-3; 7 nucleotides match TRBD1. In germline, CDR1 is LGHNA, CDR2 YSLEER. This CDR3 contains 15 residues. The J segment lost 8 bases and the V segment lost 0 bases, leaving 6 bases of the junction unmatched. CDR3 in DNA: TGCGCCAGCAGCCAAGATTGGAGGGGGCGAGAAAAACTGTTTTTT. It specifies CASSQDWRGREKLFF.

The chain carries TRBV11-2 and TRBJ2-1; 10 nucleotides align to TRBD1. The CDR3 is made up of 13 amino acids. Germline V gene sequence: CDR1 SGHAT, CDR2 FQNNGV. Unmatched junction bases numbered 2, after V lost 4 bases and J lost 8 bases. The CDR3 region is CASSSDRGYEQFF. The CDR3 nucleotides are TGTGCCAGCAGCTCGGACAGGGGGTATGAGCAGTTCTTC. The variable domain in full, completed from reference TRBV11-2 and TRBJ2-1, reads EAGVAQSPRYKIIEKRQSVAFWCNPISGHATLYWYQQILGQGPKLLIQFQNNGVVDDSQLPKDRFSAERLKGVDSTLKIQPAKLEDSAVYLCASSSDRGYEQFFGPGTRLTVL.

V and J are TRBV3-1 (or the pseudogene TRBV3-2) and TRBJ2-5, with a weak D call TRBD2 (5 bases). Trimming took off 2 bases at V and 5 bases at J, with 12 bases between the two ends. Germline V gene lookup returns CDR1 LGHDT and CDR2 YNNKEL (reference sequence). The CDR3 has 14 amino acids. CDR3 coding DNA: TGTGCCAGCAGCCAACTTCGGGGTGGCGAGACCCAGTACTTC. Its protein is CASSQLRGGETQYF.

As regards this clone: At the DNA level, this CDR3 is encoded by other sequences in the same sample as well. The rearrangement joins TRBV27 to TRBJ2-7; 7 bases fit TRBD1. Germline lookup yields CDR1 MNHEY and CDR2 SMNVEV (reference sequence). This CDR3 has 12 residues. The junction had 4 bases not matched to a gene; V was cut back by 5 bases and J by 6 bases. Here the CDR3 reads CASSPTGREQYF. DNA for the CDR3: TGTGCCAGCAGTCCGACAGGGCGCGAGCAGTACTTC.

The chain combines TRBV19 with TRBJ2-2; 13 bases match TRBD2. Germline CDR1 reads LNHDA; CDR2 reads SQIVND (reference sequence). Unmatched junction bases numbered 3, after V lost 4 bases and J lost 4 bases. The length of the CDR3 is 16 residues. Written as DNA, the CDR3 is TGTGCCAGTAGTACCAGACTAGCGGGGGGCACCGGGGAGCTGTTTTTT. It is translated as CASSTRLAGGTGELFF.

The chain combines TRBV7-8 with TRBJ1-5; D call uncertain. Germline values: CDR1 SGHVS, CDR2 FQNEAQ. The CDR3 has 14 residues. The germline V and J ends were trimmed by 1 base and 7 bases, with 11 bases remaining between them. The CDR3 coding sequence is TGTGCCAGCAGCTTAGGTGGTACAAACCAGCCCCAGCATTTT. Translation: CASSLGGTNQPQHF.

The chain combines TRBV27 with TRBJ1-1; D may be TRBD1 (6 bases). This CDR3 has 14 residues. CDR1 is MNHEY and CDR2 is SMNVEV in the germline V gene (reference sequence). V was pared by 6 bases and J by 4 bases, with 15 bases between. The CDR3 here is CASRIQGFGTEAFF. CDR3 nucleotides: TGTGCCAGCAGGATACAGGGATTTGGCACTGAAGCTTTCTTT.

V and J are TRBV5-1 and TRBJ1-1, with D possibly being TRBD1 (6 bases). CDR3 size: 14 residues. Germline V lookup: CDR1 SGHRS, CDR2 YFSETQ. With 4 bases removed from V and 3 bases from J, the gap between germline ends came to 13 bases. DNA of the CDR3: TGCGCCAGCAGCCCAGGGGAATCTGACACTGAAGCTTTCTTT. It translates to CASSPGESDTEAFF.